The clone carrying this T cell receptor beta chain was seen a single time. This sample is drawn from a study of T cell changes during pregnancy in multiple sclerosis. The J segment lost 5 bases and the V segment lost 4 bases, leaving 5 bases of the junction unmatched. Germline loops: CDR1 SGDLS, CDR2 YYNGEE. The CDR3 loop spans 13 amino acids. TCRdb's copy holds only in-frame clones and misses some; the assay was immunoSEQ multiplex PCR. The table lists tens of thousands of clones, almost 95% of them singletons. The sequencing used CD8+ T cells from peripheral blood mononuclear cells, collected in the third trimester of pregnancy. The chain uses TRBV9 and TRBJ2-7; 8 nucleotides line up with TRBD2. This clonotype was obtained from a female donor in good health, enrolled as a control in a pregnancy study. Here the CDR3 reads CASSYGGANEQYF. The CDR3 coding sequence is TGTGCCAGCAGCTACGGGGGGGCCAACGAGCAGTACTTC.